These 21 T cell receptor beta chains share one sample of origin, sequenced in a study of T cell responses to AZD1222 COVID-19 vaccine. Data came from immunoSEQ multiplex PCR; TCRdb stores just in-frame clones and leaves some out. There are roughly 120,000 clones in the sample; about 90% occur only once, and 6% to 8% lies in the top ten. The sample was peripheral blood, taken on day 0 of AZD1222 vaccination. These receptors originate from an adult in good health.

V is TRBV9 and J is TRBJ2-2, with 7 bases matching TRBD2. The junction had 6 bases not matched to a gene; V was cut back by 0 bases and J by 4 bases. CDR3 length equals 16 residues. The germline gives CDR1 SGDLS, CDR2 YYNGEE. The CDR3 spells CASSVGGGGLTGELFF. CDR3 DNA: TGTGCCAGCAGCGTAGGTGGCGGGGGTCTCACCGGGGAGCTGTTTTTT.

This clone was recorded many times. The chain combines TRBV6-5 with TRBJ1-6, with D unresolved. Germline assignment: CDR1 MNHEY and CDR2 SVGAGI. The CDR3 totals 14 residues. V gave up 6 bases and J gave up 6 bases, with 12 bases separating them. CDR3 residues: CASSLLGSNSPLHF. DNA for the CDR3: TGTGCCAGCAGCCTCTTAGGTAGTAATTCACCCCTCCACTTT.

This clone was detected only a few times. The chain couples TRBV12-3 or TRBV12-4 to TRBJ1-2; possible D gene TRBD1, 6 bases. The CDR3 totals 13 residues. The V end was cut by 5 bases, the J end by 8 bases, with 15 bases between. CDR3 amino acids: CASSPVGAGGYTF. The CDR3 nucleotides are TGTGCCAGCAGTCCAGTGGGGGCTGGAGGCTACACCTTC.

This clone came up a few times. The rearrangement uses TRBV5-1 and TRBJ1-2; D perhaps matches TRBD1 (5 bases). Germline assignment: CDR1 SGHRS and CDR2 YFSETQ. The CDR3 runs 13 residues. Trimming cost V 3 bases and J 7 bases, with 13 bases left between them. This chain's CDR3 is CASSSGRAFGYTF. Here the CDR3 DNA reads TGCGCCAGCAGCTCAGGCAGGGCCTTTGGCTACACCTTC.

The chain links TRBV5-4 to TRBJ2-5; D is undetermined. The V end was cut by 0 bases, the J end by 2 bases, with 5 bases between. In germline, CDR1 is SGHNT, CDR2 YYREEE (reference sequence). The CDR3 sequence is 13 residues long. The CDR3 DNA sequence: TGTGCCAGCAGCTTGGGAGGTCAAGAGACCCAGTACTTC. Encoded protein: CASSLGGQETQYF.

The CDR3 loop reads CASSSGGGTEAFF. The CDR3 nucleotides are TGTGCCAGCAGCTCCGGTGGGGGCACTGAAGCTTTCTTT. The J gene is TRBJ1-1, the V gene TRBV7-9; D is possibly TRBD1 (5 bases). CDR3 length: 13 amino acids. V was pared by 4 bases and J by 4 bases, with 10 bases between. In germline, CDR1 is SEHNR, CDR2 FQNEAQ (reference sequence).

This sequence joins TRBV4-2 and TRBJ2-3; 12 positions match TRBD2. J was trimmed by 5 bases and V by 4 bases; bases with no gene match: 16. This CDR3 region has 19 residues. Germline assignment: CDR1 LGHNA and CDR2 YNFKEQ. The CDR3 here is CASSLRTSGTLPERDTQYF. The CDR3, as DNA: TGTGCCAGCAGCCTCAGGACTAGCGGGACCCTACCGGAGAGAGATACGCAGTATTTT.

The J gene is TRBJ1-2, the V gene TRBV5-5; maybe TRBD1 (6 bases). The CDR3 contains 16 residues. The germline CDR1 and CDR2 sequences are SGHKS and YYEKEE (reference sequence). V was clipped by 4 bases and J by 4 bases, with 20 bases between them. The CDR3 DNA follows: TGTGCCAGCAGCCCCACCGCAGGGGCCTCTGTCTATGGCTACACCTTC. Its protein product is CASSPTAGASVYGYTF. Complete variable domain (other parts from reference TRBV5-5 and TRBJ1-2): DAGVTQSPTHLIKTRGQQVTLRCSPISGHKSVSWYQQVLGQGPQFIFQYYEKEERGRGNFPDRFSARQFPNYSSELNVNALLLGDSALYLCASSPTAGASVYGYTFGSGTRLTVV.

The chain combines TRBV11-2 with TRBJ1-2; TRBD1 might be the D (5 bases). The CDR3 totals 13 residues. The V end was cut by 1 base, the J end by 6 bases, with 9 bases between. CDR1 is SGHAT and CDR2 is FQNNGV in the germline V gene. This CDR3 reads CASSLVGQDGYTF. The CDR3 coding sequence is TGTGCCAGCAGCTTAGTGGGGCAGGATGGCTACACCTTC.

The chain employs TRBV7-9 and TRBJ2-7; D is ambiguous. This CDR3 has 15 residues. Germline values: CDR1 SEHNR, CDR2 FQNEAQ (reference sequence). Trimming removed 5 bases at V and 2 bases at J, with 16 bases between. The CDR3 DNA follows: TGTGCCAGCAGCCCGTGGGATTACGATCCCTACGAGCAGTACTTC. Translated: CASSPWDYDPYEQYF.

The chain couples TRBV25-1 to TRBJ2-3; 14 bases match TRBD2. The CDR3 contains 15 residues. The V gene end was trimmed by 6 bases and the J gene end by 14 bases; junction bases not matched to a gene: 13. Germline V CDR1 and CDR2: MGHDK, SYGVNS. The CDR3 here is CASSASGTSGGRVYF. The CDR3 DNA reads as TGTGCCAGCAGCGCGTCCGGGACTAGCGGGGGCCGTGTGTATTTT.

The table lists this clone with a count of one. The rearrangement links TRBV6-5 to TRBJ2-1; 9 positions agree with TRBD1. The V gene's germline CDR1 is MNHEY and CDR2 SVGAGI. The ends lost 8 bases at V and 4 bases at J; junction bases unmatched: 9. The CDR3 contains 15 residues. The CDR3 region has the DNA TGTGCCAGCGCTGCGGGACAGGGTTTTTACAATGAGCAGTTCTTC. It codes for CASAAGQGFYNEQFF.

This sequence joins TRBV2 and TRBJ1-6, with D unresolved. The CDR3 spans 15 residues. Germline V gives CDR1 SNHLY, CDR2 FYNNEI. V lost 7 bases and J lost 0, with 10 bases in between. The CDR3 here is CASNRISSYNSPLHF. CDR3 in DNA: TGTGCCAGCAACCGGATCAGCTCCTATAATTCACCCCTCCACTTT.

This clone was seen only once. This chain uses TRBV7-9 with TRBJ1-1; a weak D match, TRBD1 (6 bases). The CDR3 consists of 15 residues. Germline CDR1 SEHNR, CDR2 FQNEAQ (reference sequence). V shed 3 bases and J shed 0 bases, with 11 bases lying between them. This CDR3 is CASSLGQLMNTEAFF. The CDR3, as DNA: TGTGCCAGCAGCTTGGGACAACTCATGAACACTGAAGCTTTCTTT.

V is TRBV19 and J is TRBJ1-5, with TRBD1 matching over 7 bases. Germline V CDR1 and CDR2: LNHDA, SQIVND (reference sequence). The V segment lost 6 bases and the J segment 2 bases; nucleotides outside the gene matches: 4. The CDR3 covers 14 residues. This CDR3 reads CASSEGAGNQPQHF. The CDR3 DNA reads TGTGCCAGTAGCGAGGGGGCCGGCAATCAGCCCCAGCATTTT.

In the case of this clone: The sample carries other DNA sequences with the same CDR3. This chain uses TRBV19 with TRBJ2-2; 9 nucleotides agree with TRBD2. The germline gives CDR1 LNHDA, CDR2 SQIVND (reference sequence). V dropped 7 bases and J dropped 11; count of bases not matched to a gene: 17. CDR3 length equals 16 residues. CDR3 loop: CASTLRGREGSGELFF. The DNA of the CDR3 is TGTGCCAGTACCCTACGGGGGCGGGAGGGCAGCGGAGAGCTGTTTTTT.

The chain couples TRBV7-9 to TRBJ1-5; maybe TRBD1 (6 bases). Trimming shortened V by 5 bases and J by 7 bases, and 12 bases separated the two germline ends. The CDR3 consists of 13 residues. The germline V gene encodes CDR1 SEHNR and CDR2 FQNEAQ (reference sequence). In DNA, the CDR3 is TGTGCCAGCAGCCCCGGACAGAACCAGCCCCAGCATTTT. It specifies CASSPGQNQPQHF.

The V call is TRBV21-1, the J call TRBJ2-3; the table's D call TRBD1 went unverified against the DNA. TRBV21-1 is deemed a pseudogene. This CDR3 is built from 13 residues. This chain's CDR3 is CAKQELLPDTQYF. The DNA of the CDR3 is TGTGCCAAACAGGAACTTCTCCCAGATACGCAGTATTTT.

This chain joins TRBV6-5 and TRBJ1-6, with D perhaps TRBD1 (6 bases). Germline V lookup: CDR1 MNHEY, CDR2 SVGAGI. The CDR3 is 14 residues long. Trimming shortened V by 8 bases and J by 4 bases, and 12 bases separated the two germline ends. In nucleotides, the CDR3 is TGTGCCAGCTGCAAAGGACAGTATAATTCACCCCTCCACTTT. This encodes CASCKGQYNSPLHF.

The CDR3 region is CASSRSGALYEQYF. CDR3 nucleotides: TGTGCCAGCAGTCGTAGCGGGGCACTATACGAGCAGTACTTC. This chain joins TRBV6-5 and TRBJ2-7; 8 bases are shared with TRBD2. V trimming: 5 bases; J trimming: 4 bases; junction bases outside the gene matches: 7. The CDR3 extends over 14 amino acids. The germline V gene encodes CDR1 MNHEY and CDR2 SVGAGI.

CDR3 DNA: TGTGCCAGCAGAGATAGCGGAGTTTACGAGCAGTACTTC. It specifies CASRDSGVYEQYF. The rearrangement uses TRBV6-5 and TRBJ2-7, with D tentatively TRBD2 (6 bases). This CDR3 has 13 amino acids. Per germline, CDR1 MNHEY and CDR2 SVGAGI. The germline V and J ends were trimmed by 6 bases and 4 bases, with 13 bases remaining between them.